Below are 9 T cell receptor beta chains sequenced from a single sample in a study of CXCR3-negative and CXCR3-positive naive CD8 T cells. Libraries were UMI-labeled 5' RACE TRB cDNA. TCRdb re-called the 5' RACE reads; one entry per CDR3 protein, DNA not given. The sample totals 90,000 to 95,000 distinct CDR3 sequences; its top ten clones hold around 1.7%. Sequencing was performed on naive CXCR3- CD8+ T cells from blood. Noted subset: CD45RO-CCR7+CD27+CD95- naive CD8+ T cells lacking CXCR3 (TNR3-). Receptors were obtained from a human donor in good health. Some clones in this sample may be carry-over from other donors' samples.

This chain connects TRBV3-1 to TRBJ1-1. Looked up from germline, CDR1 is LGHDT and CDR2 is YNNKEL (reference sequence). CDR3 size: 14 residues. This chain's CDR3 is CASSQGRRNAEAFF.

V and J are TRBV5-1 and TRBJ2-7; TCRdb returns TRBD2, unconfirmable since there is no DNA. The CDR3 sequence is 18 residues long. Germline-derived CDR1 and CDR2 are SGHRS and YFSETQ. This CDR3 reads CASSLPTSGTSLTYEQYF.

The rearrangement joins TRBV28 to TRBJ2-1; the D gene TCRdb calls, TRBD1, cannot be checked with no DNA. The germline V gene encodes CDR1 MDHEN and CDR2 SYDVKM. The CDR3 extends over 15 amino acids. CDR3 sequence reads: CASSLLQGRDNEQFF.

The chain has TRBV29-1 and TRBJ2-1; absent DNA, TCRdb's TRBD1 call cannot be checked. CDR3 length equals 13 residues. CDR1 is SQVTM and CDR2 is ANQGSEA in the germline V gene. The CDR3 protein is CSDSGTGSNEQFF.

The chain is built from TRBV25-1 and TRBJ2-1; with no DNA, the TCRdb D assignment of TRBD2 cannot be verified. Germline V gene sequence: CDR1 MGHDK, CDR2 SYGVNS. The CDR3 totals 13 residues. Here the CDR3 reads CASSGGLAPEQFF.

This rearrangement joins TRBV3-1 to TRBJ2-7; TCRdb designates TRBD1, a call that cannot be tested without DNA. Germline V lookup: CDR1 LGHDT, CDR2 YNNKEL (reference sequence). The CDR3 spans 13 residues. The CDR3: CASSPGTDYEQYF.

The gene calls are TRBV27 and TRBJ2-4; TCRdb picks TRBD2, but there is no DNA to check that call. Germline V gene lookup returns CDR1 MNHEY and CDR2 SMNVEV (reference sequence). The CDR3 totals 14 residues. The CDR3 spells CASSFLDSGGIQYF.

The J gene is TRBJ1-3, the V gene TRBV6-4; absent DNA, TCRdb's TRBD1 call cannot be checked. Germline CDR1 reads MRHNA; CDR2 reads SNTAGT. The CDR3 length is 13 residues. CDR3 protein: CASSGVSGNTIYF.

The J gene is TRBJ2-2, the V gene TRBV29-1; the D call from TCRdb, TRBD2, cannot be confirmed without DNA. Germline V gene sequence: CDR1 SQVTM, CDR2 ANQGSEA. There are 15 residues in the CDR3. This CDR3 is CSGGASSSNTGELFF.